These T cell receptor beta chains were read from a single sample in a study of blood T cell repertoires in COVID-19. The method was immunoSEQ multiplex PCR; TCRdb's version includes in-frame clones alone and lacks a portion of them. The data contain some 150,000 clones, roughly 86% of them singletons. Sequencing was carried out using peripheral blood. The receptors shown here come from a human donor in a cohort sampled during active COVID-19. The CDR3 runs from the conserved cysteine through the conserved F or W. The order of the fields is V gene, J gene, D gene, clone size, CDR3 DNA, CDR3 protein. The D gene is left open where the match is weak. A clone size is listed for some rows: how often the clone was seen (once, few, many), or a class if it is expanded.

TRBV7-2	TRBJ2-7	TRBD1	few	TGTGCCAGCAGCTTATGGACAGGGGGCTTGGACGAGCAGTACTTC	CASSLWTGGLDEQYF
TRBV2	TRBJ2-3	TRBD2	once	TGTGCCAGTGCGGGGGTTAGCACAGATACGCAGTATTTT	CASAGVSTDTQYF
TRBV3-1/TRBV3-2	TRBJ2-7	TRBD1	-	TGTGCCAGCATCCCACCTGGACAGGGGCGCTACGAGCAGTACTTC	CASIPPGQGRYEQYF
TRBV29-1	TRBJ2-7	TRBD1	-	TGCAGCGTTGCCCGGACAGGGGGCATCTACGAGCAGTACTTC	CSVARTGGIYEQYF
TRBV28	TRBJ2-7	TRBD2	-	TGTGCCAGCAGCCTAGTACTAGCGGGAGGGTTTGAGCAGTACTTC	CASSLVLAGGFEQYF
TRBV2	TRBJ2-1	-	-	TGTGCCAGCAGTCGGACTCCCTACAATGAGCAGTTCTTC	CASSRTPYNEQFF
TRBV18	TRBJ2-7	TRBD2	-	TGTGCCAGCACCCAAGGGACTAGCGGGAGCGGGTACGAGCAGTACTTC	CASTQGTSGSGYEQYF
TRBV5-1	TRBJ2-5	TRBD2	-	TGCGCCAGCAGTATAAGGCCCCCGGCGGGGGGGCCGGGGGAGACCCAGTACTTC	CASSIRPPAGGPGETQYF
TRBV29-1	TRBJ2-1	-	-	TGCAGCGCCGGGGGTCGGTCCGGTGAGCAGTTCTTC	CSAGGRSGEQFF
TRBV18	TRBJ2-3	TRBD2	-	TGTGCCAGCTCACTGATCGGGGGGACTAGCGGGGCCGCTAGCACAGATACGCAGTATTTT	CASSLIGGTSGAASTDTQYF
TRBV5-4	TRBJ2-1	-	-	TGTGCCAGCAGCTTGTCACAGGGAACCTACAATGAGCAGTTCTTC	CASSLSQGTYNEQFF
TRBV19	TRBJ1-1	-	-	TGTGCCAGTAGTATAGATATGACAGTGTGGAGCGCTGAAGCTTTCTTT	CASSIDMTVWSAEAFF
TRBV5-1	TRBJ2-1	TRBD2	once	TGCGCCAGCAGCTCAAGCGGGGGGTTCAGTGAGCAGTTCTTC	CASSSSGGFSEQFF
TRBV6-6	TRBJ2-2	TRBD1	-	TGTGCCACGGGGACAGGGTCGGGCGGGGAGCTGTTTTTT	CATGTGSGGELFF
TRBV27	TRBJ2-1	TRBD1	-	TGTGCCAGCAGTTTCCGCCAGATGACAGGGGGCTACAATGAGCAGTTCTTC	CASSFRQMTGGYNEQFF
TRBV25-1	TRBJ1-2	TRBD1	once	TGTGCCAGCAGTGGGGGACAGGGGTATGGCTACACCTTC	CASSGGQGYGYTF
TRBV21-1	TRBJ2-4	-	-	TGTGCCAGCAGCAAAGAGCACGGGGGGTTTGGGGACATTCAGTACTTC	CASSKEHGGFGDIQYF
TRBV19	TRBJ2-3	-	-	TGTGCCAGTAGCCGGGCCGGCCGAGCAGGGGATACGCAGTATTTT	CASSRAGRAGDTQYF
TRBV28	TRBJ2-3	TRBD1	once	TGTGCCAGCAGCCCCGCTACAGGGGGCGGCTATTATACGCAGTATTTT	CASSPATGGGYYTQYF
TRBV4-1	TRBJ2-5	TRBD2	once	TGCGCCAGCAGCCCCGGACTAGCGACCCAAGAGACCCAGTACTTC	CASSPGLATQETQYF
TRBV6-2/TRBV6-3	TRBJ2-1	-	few	TGTGCCAGCAGTCCCCGCGATGAGCAGTTCTTC	CASSPRDEQFF
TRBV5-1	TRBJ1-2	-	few	TGCGCCAGCAGCTTGCCCCAGGGTGGTGGCCTCTATGGCTACACCTTC	CASSLPQGGGLYGYTF
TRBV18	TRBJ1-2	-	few	TGTGCCAGCTCACCATCAGGGCCTCCAAACTATGGCTACACCTTC	CASSPSGPPNYGYTF
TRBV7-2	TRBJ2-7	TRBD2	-	TGTGCCAGCAGCTCCCGATTAACTAGCGGGGGGGGATCCTACGAGCAGTACTTC	CASSSRLTSGGGSYEQYF
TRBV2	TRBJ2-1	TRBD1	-	TGTGCCAGCAGTCCGGGACAGGGCACCTACAATGAGCAGTTCTTC	CASSPGQGTYNEQFF
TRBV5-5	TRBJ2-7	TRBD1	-	TGTGCCAGCAGCTGGGGGACAGGGGTAGAGCAGTACTTC	CASSWGTGVEQYF
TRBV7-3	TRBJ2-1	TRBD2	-	TGTGCCAGCAGCTCAGTAGCGGGAGGTGTCAATGAGCAGTTCTTC	CASSSVAGGVNEQFF
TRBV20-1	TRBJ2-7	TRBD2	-	TGCAGTGCTAGTGGGCTAGCGGGAGTTGCCCTCTACGAGCAGTACTTC	CSASGLAGVALYEQYF
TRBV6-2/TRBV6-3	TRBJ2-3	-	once	TGTGCCAGCAGTTACCTCCCCCGGGGGGCCCTAGATACGCAGTATTTT	CASSYLPRGALDTQYF
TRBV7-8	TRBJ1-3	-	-	TGTGCCAGCACCACTTGGGACGGAGGGTATGGAAACACCATATATTTT	CASTTWDGGYGNTIYF
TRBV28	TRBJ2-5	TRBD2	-	TGTGCCAGCAGTTGGGGGACTAGCGGGCAAGAGACCCAGTACTTC	CASSWGTSGQETQYF
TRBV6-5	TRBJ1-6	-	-	TGTGCCAGCAGTTACTCGAGGGCCAATTCACCCCTCCACTTT	CASSYSRANSPLHF
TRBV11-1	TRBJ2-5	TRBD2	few	TGTGCCAGCAGCTTGCGGACTAGCAAAGTGCAAGAGACCCAGTACTTC	CASSLRTSKVQETQYF
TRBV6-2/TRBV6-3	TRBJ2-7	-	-	TGTGCCAGCAGTTACCGGAGGGGATCCTACGAGCAGTACTTC	CASSYRRGSYEQYF
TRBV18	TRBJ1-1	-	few	TGTGCCAGCTCACCGAACTTTGGGGGAGGCTCTGAAGCTTTCTTT	CASSPNFGGGSEAFF
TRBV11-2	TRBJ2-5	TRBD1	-	TGTGCCAGCAGCTTAAATGCGGACCGACAGGGGATGACCCAGTACTTC	CASSLNADRQGMTQYF
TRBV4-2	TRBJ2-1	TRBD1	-	TGTGCCAGCAGCCAAGAACCTCTTTTGGAAGGGGGTGGACAGGGTGGGTACAATGAGCAGTTCTTC	CASSQEPLLEGGGQGGYNEQFF
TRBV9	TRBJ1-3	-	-	TGTGCCAGCAGCGTAGGGCTTTGGGGCCTTGAGTCTGGAAACACCATATATTTT	CASSVGLWGLESGNTIYF
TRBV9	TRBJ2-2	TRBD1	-	TGTGCCAGCAGAGCCGGGACAGGGGCGAACACCGGGGAGCTGTTTTTT	CASRAGTGANTGELFF
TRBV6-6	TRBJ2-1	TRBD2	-	TGTGCCAGTTACAATCTAGCGGGGGGTTCTAATGAGCAGTTCTTC	CASYNLAGGSNEQFF
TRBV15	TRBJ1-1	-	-	TGTGCCACCAGCAGAGGCCCCCCACCAGGGTACAGGGAAGCTTTCTTT	CATSRGPPPGYREAFF
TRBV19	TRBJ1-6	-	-	TGTGCCAGTGCCTGGGGCCAAAATTCACCCCTCCACTTT	CASAWGQNSPLHF
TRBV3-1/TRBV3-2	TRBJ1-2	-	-	TGTGCCAGCAGCCAAGACCCCACAGGGCCCTATGGCTACACCTTC	CASSQDPTGPYGYTF
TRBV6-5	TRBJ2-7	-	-	TGTGCCAGCTCATCCGGCGGGGAGCAGTACTTC	CASSSGGEQYF
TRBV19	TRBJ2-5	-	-	TGTGCCAGTAGCAATACTGGGACTTCCCTAGAGACCCAGTACTTC	CASSNTGTSLETQYF
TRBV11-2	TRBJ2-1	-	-	TGTGCCAGCAGCTTTAATGTGGGACGGTGGCAGGGGTCCTACAATGAGCAGTTCTTC	CASSFNVGRWQGSYNEQFF
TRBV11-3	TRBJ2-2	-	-	TGTGCCAGCAGCCAACAGAGAGGGGAGCTGTTTTTT	CASSQQRGELFF
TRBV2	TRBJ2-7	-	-	TGTGCCAGCAAGAACAGGTTGAGCTACTACGAGCAGTACTTC	CASKNRLSYYEQYF
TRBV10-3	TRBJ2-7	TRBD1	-	TGTGCCATCAAAGGGACAGGGGATCGGTACGAGCAGTACTTC	CAIKGTGDRYEQYF